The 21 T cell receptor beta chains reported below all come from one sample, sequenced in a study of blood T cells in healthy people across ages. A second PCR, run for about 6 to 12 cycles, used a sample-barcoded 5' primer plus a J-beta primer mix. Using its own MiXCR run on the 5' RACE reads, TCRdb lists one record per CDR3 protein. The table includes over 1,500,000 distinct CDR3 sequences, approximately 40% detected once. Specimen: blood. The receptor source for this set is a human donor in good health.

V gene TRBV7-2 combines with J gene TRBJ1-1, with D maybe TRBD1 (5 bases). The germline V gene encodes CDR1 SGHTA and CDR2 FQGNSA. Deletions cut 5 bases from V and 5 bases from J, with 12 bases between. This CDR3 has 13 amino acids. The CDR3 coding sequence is TGTGCCAGCAGCACCAGGGCGAGGACTGAAGCTTTCTTT. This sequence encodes CASSTRARTEAFF.

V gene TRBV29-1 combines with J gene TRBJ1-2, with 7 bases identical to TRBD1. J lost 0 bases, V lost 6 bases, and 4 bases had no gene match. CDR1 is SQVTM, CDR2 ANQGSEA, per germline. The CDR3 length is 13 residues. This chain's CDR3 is CSVRDSPNYGYTF. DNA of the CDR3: TGCAGCGTACGGGACAGCCCTAACTATGGCTACACCTTC.

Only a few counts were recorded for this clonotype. The CDR3 loop reads CASSFRQGDTQYF. The CDR3 DNA follows: TGTGCCAGCAGCTTCCGACAGGGAGATACGCAGTATTTT. The J gene is TRBJ2-3, the V gene TRBV7-2; 7 bases line up with TRBD1. The J segment lost 5 bases and the V segment lost 3 bases, leaving 2 bases of the junction unmatched. Per germline, CDR1 SGHTA and CDR2 FQGNSA. This CDR3 has 13 residues.

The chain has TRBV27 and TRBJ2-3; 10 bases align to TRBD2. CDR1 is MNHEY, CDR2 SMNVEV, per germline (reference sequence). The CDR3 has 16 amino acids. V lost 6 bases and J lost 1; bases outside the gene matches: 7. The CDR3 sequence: CASSTLLAGGTDTQYF. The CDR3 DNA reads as TGTGCCAGCAGCACCCTCCTAGCGGGGGGCACAGATACGCAGTATTTT.

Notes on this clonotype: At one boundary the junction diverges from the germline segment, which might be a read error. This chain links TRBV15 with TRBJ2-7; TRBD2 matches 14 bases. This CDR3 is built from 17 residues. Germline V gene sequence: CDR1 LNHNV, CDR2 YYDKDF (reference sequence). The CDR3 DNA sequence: TGTGCCGCCAGCAGAGGGACTAGCGGGGGAGATTATGGCGGGCAGTACTTC. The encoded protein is CAASRGTSGGDYGGQYF.

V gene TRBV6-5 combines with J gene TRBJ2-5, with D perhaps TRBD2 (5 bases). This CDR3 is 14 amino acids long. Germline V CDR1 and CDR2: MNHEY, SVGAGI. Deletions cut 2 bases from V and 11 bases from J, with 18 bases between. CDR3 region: CASSYGRSLGEQYF. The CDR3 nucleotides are TGTGCCAGCAGTTACGGCAGGTCCCTTGGGGAGCAGTACTTC.

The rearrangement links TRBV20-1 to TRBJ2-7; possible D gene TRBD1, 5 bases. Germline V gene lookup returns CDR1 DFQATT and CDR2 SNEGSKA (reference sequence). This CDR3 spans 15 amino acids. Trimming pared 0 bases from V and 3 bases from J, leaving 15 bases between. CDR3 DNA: TGCAGTGCTAGAGATCTGGAGACAGCCGGCTACGAGCAGTACTTC. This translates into CSARDLETAGYEQYF.

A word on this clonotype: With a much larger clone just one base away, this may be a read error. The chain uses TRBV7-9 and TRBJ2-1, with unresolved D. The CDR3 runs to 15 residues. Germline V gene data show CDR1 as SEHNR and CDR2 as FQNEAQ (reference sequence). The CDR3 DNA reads TGTGCCAGCGTCCCCCCTGAAGGCGTCTACAATGGGCAGTTCTTC. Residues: CASVPPEGVYNGQFF.

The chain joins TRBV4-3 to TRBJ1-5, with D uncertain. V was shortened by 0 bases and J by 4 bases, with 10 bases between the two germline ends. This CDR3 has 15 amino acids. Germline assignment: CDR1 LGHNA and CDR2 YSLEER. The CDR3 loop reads CASSQDFSLNQPQHF. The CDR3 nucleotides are TGCGCCAGCAGCCAAGATTTCAGCCTGAATCAGCCCCAGCATTTT.

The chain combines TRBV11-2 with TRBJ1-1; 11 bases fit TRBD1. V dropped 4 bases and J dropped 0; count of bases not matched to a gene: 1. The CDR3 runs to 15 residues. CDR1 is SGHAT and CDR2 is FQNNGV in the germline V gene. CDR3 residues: CASSWDRGMNTEAFF. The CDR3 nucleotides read TGTGCCAGCAGCTGGGACAGGGGGATGAACACTGAAGCTTTCTTT.

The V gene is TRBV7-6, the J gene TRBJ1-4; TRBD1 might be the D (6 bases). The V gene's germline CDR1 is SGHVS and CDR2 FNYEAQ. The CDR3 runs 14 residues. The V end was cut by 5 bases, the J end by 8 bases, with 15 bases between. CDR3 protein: CASSGGGSREKLFF. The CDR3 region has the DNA TGTGCCAGCAGCGGGGGCGGGTCCCGGGAAAAACTGTTTTTT.

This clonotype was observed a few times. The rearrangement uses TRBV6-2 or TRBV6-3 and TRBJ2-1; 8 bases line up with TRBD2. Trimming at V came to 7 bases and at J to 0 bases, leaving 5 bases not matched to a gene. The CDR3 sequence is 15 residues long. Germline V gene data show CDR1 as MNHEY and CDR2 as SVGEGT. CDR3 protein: CASNRGGPSYNEQFF. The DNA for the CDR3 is TGTGCCAGCAATCGGGGGGGGCCCTCCTACAATGAGCAGTTCTTC.

In DNA, the CDR3 is TGTGCCAGCAGAGCTAGCGGGGGCCCCAATGAGCAGTTCTTC. It is translated as CASRASGGPNEQFF. The chain uses TRBV2 and TRBJ2-1, with TRBD2 matching 10 bases. Germline lookup yields CDR1 SNHLY and CDR2 FYNNEI. There are 14 residues in the CDR3. V was clipped by 6 bases and J by 6 bases; unmatched bases: 5.

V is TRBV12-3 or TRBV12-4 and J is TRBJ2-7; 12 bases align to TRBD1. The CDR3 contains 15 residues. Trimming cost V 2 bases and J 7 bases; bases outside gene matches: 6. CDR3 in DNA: TGTGCCAGCAGTTTAAGGGACAGGGGGCTTGGAGAGCAGTACTTC. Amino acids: CASSLRDRGLGEQYF.

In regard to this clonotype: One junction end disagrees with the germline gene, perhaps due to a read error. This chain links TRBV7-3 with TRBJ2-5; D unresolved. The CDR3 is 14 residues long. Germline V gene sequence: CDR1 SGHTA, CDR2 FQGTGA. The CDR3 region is CASSLQGYQETRYF. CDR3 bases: TGTGCCAGCAGCTTACAAGGATACCAAGAGACCCGGTACTTC.

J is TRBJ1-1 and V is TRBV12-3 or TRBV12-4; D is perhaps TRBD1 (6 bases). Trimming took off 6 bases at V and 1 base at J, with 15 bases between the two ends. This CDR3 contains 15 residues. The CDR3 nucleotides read TGTGCCAGCAGCCGACTACAGGGATCGAACACTGAAGCTTTCTTT. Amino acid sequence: CASSRLQGSNTEAFF.

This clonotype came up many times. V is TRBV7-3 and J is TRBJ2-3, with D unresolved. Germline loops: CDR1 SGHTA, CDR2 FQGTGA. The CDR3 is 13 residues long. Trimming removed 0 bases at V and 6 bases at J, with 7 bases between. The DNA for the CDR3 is TGTGCCAGCAGCTTAACGTTCGGGGATACGCAGTATTTT. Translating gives CASSLTFGDTQYF.

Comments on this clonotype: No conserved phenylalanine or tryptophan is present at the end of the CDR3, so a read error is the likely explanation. The DNA for the CDR3 is TGTGCCAGCAGCTTTACACAGATGAACACTGAAGCTTTCTTG. Residues: CASSFTQMNTEAFL. The chain links TRBV7-9 to TRBJ1-1; no clear D. CDR1 and CDR2 from the germline V gene are SEHNR and FQNEAQ (reference sequence). Deletions cut 3 bases from V and 0 bases from J, with 8 bases between. The CDR3 runs to 14 residues.

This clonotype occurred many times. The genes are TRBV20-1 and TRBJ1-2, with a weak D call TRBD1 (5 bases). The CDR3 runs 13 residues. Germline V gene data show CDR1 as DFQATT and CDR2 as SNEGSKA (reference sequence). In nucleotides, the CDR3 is TGCAGCTCAAGTGCGCAGGGCCTCTATGGCTACACCTTC. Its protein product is CSSSAQGLYGYTF.

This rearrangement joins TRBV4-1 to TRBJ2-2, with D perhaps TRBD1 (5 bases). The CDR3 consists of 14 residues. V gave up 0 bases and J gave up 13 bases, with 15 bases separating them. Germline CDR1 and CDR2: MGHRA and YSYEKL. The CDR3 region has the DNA TGCGCCAGCAGCCAAGATCCTAGGGGAAGGGGGCTGTTTTTT. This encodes CASSQDPRGRGLFF.

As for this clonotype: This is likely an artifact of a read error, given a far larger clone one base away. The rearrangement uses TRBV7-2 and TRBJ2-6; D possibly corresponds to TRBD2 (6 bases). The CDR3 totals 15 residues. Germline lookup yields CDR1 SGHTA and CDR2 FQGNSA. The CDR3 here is CASSLGGTGANVLAF. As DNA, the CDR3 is TGTGCCAGCAGCTTAGGGGGGACTGGGGCCAACGTCCTGGCTTTC.